A single T cell receptor (beta chain) is shown here with its context. An end of the junction does not agree with germline; a read error may underlie this. This sample was included in a study of cytomegalovirus exposure and HLA in healthy donors. Among the 90 to 150 subjects of the validation cohort, separate from the roughly 670-subject first cohort, were the donors. This CDR3 spans 18 amino acids. The germline gives CDR1 SSHAT, CDR2 FNYEAQ (reference sequence). The table came from immunoSEQ multiplex PCR; TCRdb's copy has only in-frame clones and leaves some out. The sample shows over 90,000 clones, approximately 95% of them seen only once.

The chain carries TRBV7-7 and TRBJ2-1, with 8 bases that match TRBD2. This receptor was obtained from a young woman in good health and CMV-seronegative. Input material: PBMCs. CDR3 bases: TGTGCTAGCAGCCCCCTCGGGGGGGGAACGAGCTCCTACAATGAGCAGTTCTTC. Translated, it gives CASSPLGGGTSSYNEQFF.